This T cell receptor beta chain was sequenced during a study of blood T cell repertoires in COVID-19 (TCRdb year 2020). Study-level background: Samples covering the acute and convalescent phases of COVID-19 were provided by collaborators in the United States, Italy and Spain. The prospective study material was composed of cDNA or gDNA derived from T cells, B-cell-depleted T cells, or PBMCs. The dataset comprised deeply sampled blood TCRbeta repertoires from subjects exposed to, actively infected with, or recovered from COVID-19. The repertoires were released in a freely available public database intended as a resource for research on the immune response to SARS-CoV-2. Samples came from the ongoing ImmuneRACE study (first 160 participants) plus 1,254 subjects from 6 global collaborators. Nearly every sample came with metadata listing a de-identified subject ID, COVID-19 status, age in years and sex. Where available, HLA class I and class II types were obtained from metadata supplied by the sample provider rather than from assay-based typing. The paper's findings and limits, for the study overall: The amount of clinical and demographic metadata varied by source and participant and was provided uncurated.

From a lookup of the germline V gene (reference sequence), CDR1 and CDR2 are MNHNY and SVGAGI. Cut back by 8 bases and 2 bases, the V and J ends lie 19 bases apart. The CDR3, cysteine through phenylalanine, is 15 amino acids long. Kept here is only the CDR3 DNA, which spans 45 bases and is read in frame from base 1. This clone was detected only once. Its antigen target is currently unknown. Base quality data are lacking; no much larger clone is found one base away. Whole blood was collected in K2EDTA tubes by collaborating institutions according to the institutions' own protocols. Collaborator samples were shipped for TCRbeta analysis as frozen whole blood, isolated PBMCs, or DNA extracted from either sample type. TCRbeta CDR3 regions were amplified from genomic DNA using the immunoSEQ Assay, a bias-controlled multiplex PCR. The paper's data handling went like this. Nucleated cell counts per sample were estimated from amplification of reference gene primers within the assay. To quantify the absolute abundance of each unique TCRbeta CDR3 rearrangement, sequence reads were collapsed and filtered. For each sample, productive Simpson clonality was calculated by taking the square root of Simpson's diversity index across productive rearrangements. What TCRdb holds here is the immuneACCESS table cut down to in-frame rearrangements. Part of the clones is not present; checked against another copy, under half of the missing clones reflect an unresolved V gene, and the others are unexplained. V, J and clone size reflect that table, while D and trimming were determined from the DNA. The sample yields some 200,000 clones; about 90% were counted once. Of the sample, 1.5% falls within the top ten clones.

The sample was peripheral blood. The sequence was collected from a man younger than 35 with active or convalescent COVID-19. The V and J genes are TRBV6-6 and TRBJ2-7, with TRBD2 as a weak D call on 6 bases. In nucleotide form, the sequence is TGTGCCAGCCGGAGGGACTCCAACTCGGCCTACGAGCAGTACTTC. It codes for CASRRDSNSAYEQYF.